The rows below give T cell receptor beta chains drawn from one sample of a study of control samples from healthy donors and cancer patients. Only in-frame clones appear in the TCRdb table, and some are missing; sequencing was by immunoSEQ multiplex PCR. The profile shows approximately 82,000 clones, 70% to 90% of them singletons. Sequenced sample: blood. These receptors originate from a man in his fifties in good health. CDR3s include the opening cysteine and the closing phenylalanine or tryptophan. D genes are given only for firm matches. For some rows the clone size is stated as once, few or many, or as a class when expanded; others skip it.

16 | TRBJ2-5 | . | TRBV5-6 | . | TGTGCCAGCAGCTTGGCACTCGGACAGTCTCAAGAGACCCAGTACTTC | CASSLALGQSQETQYF
13 | TRBJ2-1 | . | TRBV14 | . | TGTGCCAGCAGCCGCTCACCTTCCCATGAGCAGTTCTTC | CASSRSPSHEQFF
13 | TRBJ2-1 | . | TRBV29-1 | . | TGCAGCGTTGAAGGACAGGAGATCAATGAGCAGTTCTTC | CSVEGQEINEQFF
16 | TRBJ1-1 | . | TRBV4-2 | . | TGTGCCAGCAGCCAAGAAAGAACAGGGAAATCCGCTGAAGCTTTCTTT | CASSQERTGKSAEAFF
12 | TRBJ2-2 | . | TRBV7-2 | . | TGTGCCAGCAGCTCCCACACCGGGGAGCTGTTTTTT | CASSSHTGELFF
14 | TRBJ2-2 | . | TRBV2 | . | TGTGCCAGCAGTCCTGCTACTAGAATCGGGGAGCTGTTTTTT | CASSPATRIGELFF
13 | TRBJ1-2 | . | TRBV30 | . | TGTGCCTGGAGTGTACCCCCGTCCTATGGCTACACCTTC | CAWSVPPSYGYTF
14 | TRBJ1-3 | . | TRBV3-1/TRBV3-2 | . | TGTGCCAGCAGCCTTATCGGGACAGGAAACACCATATATTTT | CASSLIGTGNTIYF
15 | TRBJ2-7 | . | TRBV4-1 | . | TGCGCCAGCAGCCAAGCGTGGCAGGGTTCCTACGAGCAGTACTTC | CASSQAWQGSYEQYF
13 | TRBJ1-6 | . | TRBV6-2/TRBV6-3 | . | TGTGCCAGCAGCCCGGTGTTCTACTCACCCCTCCACTTT | CASSPVFYSPLHF
14 | TRBJ2-3 | . | TRBV6-5 | TRBD1 | TGTGCCAGCAGCCGGACAGGGGGGGCAGATACGCAGTATTTT | CASSRTGGADTQYF
13 | TRBJ2-5 | . | TRBV7-2 | . | TGTGCCAGCAGCTTAGTATTCCAAGAGACCCAGTACTTC | CASSLVFQETQYF
14 | TRBJ1-5 | . | TRBV2 | . | TGTGCCAGCAGTAGTACGTATAGCAATCAGCCCCAGCATTTT | CASSSTYSNQPQHF
15 | TRBJ1-2 | many | TRBV7-9 | . | TGTGCCAGCAGCCCCCCTATGGCAGGCGGGCATGGCTACACCTTC | CASSPPMAGGHGYTF
13 | TRBJ1-6 | . | TRBV2 | TRBD1 | TGTGCCAGCAGGGGACAGGTTAATTCACCCCTCCACTTT | CASRGQVNSPLHF
13 | TRBJ1-1 | . | TRBV30 | TRBD1 | TGTGCCTGGAGTTGGGACAGGGGCACTGAAGCTTTCTTT | CAWSWDRGTEAFF
17 | TRBJ2-7 | . | TRBV5-1 | . | TGCGCCAGCAGCTTGGGAGTATGGCAGCGGAGCTCCTACGAGCAGTACTTC | CASSLGVWQRSSYEQYF
14 | TRBJ2-1 | . | TRBV18 | . | TGTGCCAGCTCCCCCTTAGGTACGCAGGTTGAGCAGTTCTTC | CASSPLGTQVEQFF
14 | TRBJ2-6 | . | TRBV10-3 | . | TGTGCCATCCCTCTGGCCCCTGGGGCCAACGTCCTGACTTTC | CAIPLAPGANVLTF